This TCR beta chain was obtained from a study of T cell responses to AZD1222 COVID-19 vaccine. Study conclusions and caveats: Spike-specific TCR breadth and depth were elevated following two AZD1222 doses.

With respect to this clone: The antigen is undetermined.

The CDR3 length is 13 residues. Looked up from germline, CDR1 is GTSNPN and CDR2 is SVGIG (reference sequence). Trimming took off 4 bases at V and 4 bases at J, with 11 bases between the two ends. Sequencing used immunoSEQ multiplex PCR; TCRdb keeps in-frame clones, though not all of them. There are over 130,000 clones in the sample; roughly 90% occur only once, and 4.7% lies in the top ten. The V call is TRBV30, the J call TRBJ1-3; D is possibly TRBD1 (5 bases). This sample comprised peripheral blood, obtained on day 0 of AZD1222 vaccination. This clonotype originated in an adult in good health. CDR3 sequence reads: CAWTGLSGNTIYF. The CDR3 DNA sequence: TGTGCCTGGACAGGGCTTTCAGGAAACACCATATATTTT. Full variable domain (rest looked up from reference TRBV30 and TRBJ1-3): SQTIHQWPATLVQPVGSPLSLECTVEGTSNPNLYWYRQAAGRGLQLLFYSVGIGQISSEVPQNLSASRPQDRQFILSSKKLLLSDSGFYLCAWTGLSGNTIYFGEGSWLTVV.